These 23 T cell receptor beta chains originate from one sample sequenced in a study of blood T cell repertoires in COVID-19. The repertoire was sequenced with immunoSEQ multiplex PCR; TCRdb's copy has only in-frame clones and lacks some. The data show around 170,000 clones, with approximately 80% seen just once and around 12% held by the top ten. The sample was PBMCs or T cells enriched from blood (not recorded which). The receptor set was obtained from a man aged 45-60 years who had recovered from COVID-19.

This clone was counted only a few times. This chain joins TRBV7-8 and TRBJ2-6; 8 nucleotides line up with TRBD2. Trimming at V came to 5 bases and at J to 1 base, leaving 4 bases not matched to a gene. Germline CDR1 and CDR2: SGHVS and FQNEAQ. CDR3 length: 16 residues. The CDR3 DNA reads TGTGCCAGCAGCCCCTCGGGAGGGTCTGGGGCCAACGTCCTGACTTTC. Protein product: CASSPSGGSGANVLTF.

The CDR3 reads CASSPLLAGGRGETQYF. As DNA, the CDR3 is TGTGCCAGCAGCCCCTTACTAGCGGGGGGGAGGGGAGAGACCCAGTACTTC. The chain joins TRBV3-1 (or the pseudogene TRBV3-2) to TRBJ2-5, with 13 positions matching TRBD2. CDR1 and CDR2 from the germline V gene are LGHDT and YNNKEL (reference sequence). V lost 4 bases and J lost 4; bases outside the gene matches: 9. The CDR3 length is 17 residues.

The V call is TRBV19, the J call TRBJ1-4; 10 bases match TRBD1. The CDR3 is 16 residues long. Germline loops: CDR1 LNHDA, CDR2 SQIVND (reference sequence). The J segment lost 11 bases and the V segment lost 7 bases, leaving 16 bases of the junction unmatched. The CDR3 loop is CASTASRDRGLGKLFF. The CDR3 region has the DNA TGTGCCAGTACGGCGTCAAGGGACAGGGGATTGGGGAAACTGTTTTTT.

V gene TRBV3-1 (or the pseudogene TRBV3-2) combines with J gene TRBJ2-1, with 8 positions matching TRBD2. The CDR3 length is 15 residues. The V gene end was trimmed by 5 bases and the J gene end by 6 bases; junction bases not matched to a gene: 9. Germline CDR1 is LGHDT and CDR2 is YNNKEL (reference sequence). This CDR3 is CASSFGTSPFNEQFF. CDR3 sequence (DNA): TGTGCCAGCAGCTTCGGGACTAGTCCCTTCAATGAGCAGTTCTTC.

The chain links TRBV3-1 (or the pseudogene TRBV3-2) to TRBJ2-1, with 10 bases aligning to TRBD1. Looked up from germline, CDR1 is LGHDT and CDR2 is YNNKEL (reference sequence). The CDR3 sequence is 14 residues long. V was pared by 5 bases and J by 6 bases, with 4 bases of the junction left unmatched. The CDR3 DNA reads as TGTGCCAGCAGCGGCCGGGACAGGGGCAATGAGCAGTTCTTC. It translates to CASSGRDRGNEQFF.

This clone was counted a single time. The rearrangement links TRBV5-1 to TRBJ2-1; the D gene is possibly TRBD2 (5 bases). Germline CDR1 SGHRS, CDR2 YFSETQ. This CDR3 has 15 amino acids. V was shortened by 2 bases and J by 2 bases, with 11 bases between the two germline ends. The CDR3 sequence is CASSFTRETYNEQFF. DNA of the CDR3: TGCGCCAGCAGCTTTACTAGAGAGACCTACAATGAGCAGTTCTTC.

The genes are TRBV7-8 and TRBJ1-1; D is perhaps TRBD1 (5 bases). CDR1 and CDR2 from the germline V gene are SGHVS and FQNEAQ. CDR3 length equals 12 residues. V gave up 4 bases and J gave up 4 bases, with 7 bases separating them. CDR3: CASSSGGTEAFF. The CDR3 DNA is TGTGCCAGCAGCTCCGGGGGCACTGAAGCTTTCTTT.

This clone has more than one count but fewer than ten. CDR3 DNA sequence: TGCGCCAGCAGCCAAGAGGGACACCGCAATTCACCCCTCCACTTT. Translation: CASSQEGHRNSPLHF. The chain joins TRBV4-3 to TRBJ1-6; perhaps TRBD1 as D (6 bases). Germline assignment: CDR1 LGHNA and CDR2 YSLEER. This CDR3 contains 15 residues. V lost 0 bases, J lost 7 bases, and 10 bases lay in between.

The chain recombines TRBV7-9 with TRBJ1-2; no reliable D call. This CDR3 is 15 amino acids long. Germline CDR1 reads SEHNR; CDR2 reads FQNEAQ (reference sequence). The ends were cut back, 5 bases at V and 8 bases at J, with 21 bases in the middle. The CDR3 sequence is CASSLATDTLEGYTF. CDR3 sequence (DNA): TGTGCCAGCAGCCTTGCGACGGATACCTTGGAGGGCTACACCTTC.

This chain connects TRBV28 to TRBJ2-1; no reliable D call. Trimming took 8 bases from V and 10 from J, leaving 9 bases between them. The CDR3 spans 10 residues. CDR1 MDHEN and CDR2 SYDVKM come from the germline V gene. In DNA form, the CDR3 reads TGTGCCAGCGCGGCCCGGGAGCAGTTCTTC. Encoded protein: CASAAREQFF.

In its sample, this clone was seen once. The chain has TRBV3-1 (or the pseudogene TRBV3-2) and TRBJ1-3, with 8 nucleotides matching TRBD1. V was clipped by 2 bases and J by 0 bases; unmatched bases: 6. Germline CDR1 LGHDT, CDR2 YNNKEL (reference sequence). The CDR3 sequence is 17 residues long. CDR3 bases: TGTGCCAGCAGCCAAAGGACAGGGTTGAGCTCTGGAAACACCATATATTTT. Translating it yields CASSQRTGLSSGNTIYF.

The chain has TRBV3-1 (or the pseudogene TRBV3-2) and TRBJ1-5; D is uncertain. The CDR3 runs 12 residues. Germline-derived CDR1 and CDR2 are LGHDT and YNNKEL (reference sequence). Trimming stripped 1 base from V and 9 bases from J, with 7 bases between. CDR3 coding DNA: TGTGCCAGCAGCCAAGCGGAGGGGCCCCAGCATTTT. Translation gives CASSQAEGPQHF.

The chain links TRBV5-6 to TRBJ2-3; TRBD2 aligns across 10 bases. CDR1 SGHDT and CDR2 YYEEEE come from the germline V gene. The CDR3 covers 14 residues. After removal of 3 bases from V and 8 bases from J, the junction contained 6 bases not matched to a gene. The CDR3 loop reads CASSWTSGAGTQYF. The CDR3 coding sequence is TGTGCCAGCAGCTGGACTAGCGGCGCGGGTACGCAGTATTTT.

The rearrangement uses TRBV3-1 (or the pseudogene TRBV3-2) and TRBJ2-7, with TRBD1 matching 7 bases. The junction had 15 bases not matched to a gene; V was cut back by 1 base and J by 9 bases. The CDR3 is 16 residues long. Germline V gene lookup returns CDR1 LGHDT and CDR2 YNNKEL (reference sequence). In DNA, the CDR3 is TGTGCCAGCAGCCAAGTCCTAAGGGGGCCGCAAGCTGTGCAGTACTTC. Its protein is CASSQVLRGPQAVQYF.

This chain joins TRBV27 and TRBJ1-5; 8 bases line up with TRBD1. Germline V gives CDR1 MNHEY, CDR2 SMNVEV (reference sequence). V lost 6 bases to trimming and J lost 0 bases; unmatched junction nucleotides: 1. CDR3 length: 14 amino acids. The CDR3 coding sequence is TGTGCCAGCAGGGGACAGGTTAGCAATCAGCCCCAGCATTTT. Protein product: CASRGQVSNQPQHF.

This sequence joins TRBV9 and TRBJ2-3; the match to TRBD1 covers 10 bases. The V gene end was trimmed by 3 bases and the J gene end by 4 bases; junction bases not matched to a gene: 5. Germline CDR1 is SGDLS and CDR2 is YYNGEE. CDR3 length: 15 residues. The CDR3 sequence: CASSAGTGASDTQYF. CDR3 in DNA: TGTGCCAGCAGCGCCGGGACAGGGGCGTCAGATACGCAGTATTTT.

The chain has TRBV25-1 and TRBJ2-7; D ambiguous. Germline V lookup: CDR1 MGHDK, CDR2 SYGVNS. Trimming stripped 3 bases from V and 6 bases from J, with 15 bases between. The length of the CDR3 is 14 residues. This chain's CDR3 is CASSDSSRVPEQYF. CDR3 DNA: TGTGCCAGCAGTGATTCTTCGAGAGTTCCCGAGCAGTACTTC.

The chain is built from TRBV27 and TRBJ2-7, with D possibly TRBD1 on 6 matching bases. This CDR3 has 15 amino acids. V lost 6 bases to trimming and J lost 2 bases, with 17 bases between them. Looked up from germline, CDR1 is MNHEY and CDR2 is SMNVEV (reference sequence). The CDR3 reads CASSHEGQGTYEQYF. CDR3 in DNA: TGTGCCAGCAGCCATGAGGGCCAGGGGACCTACGAGCAGTACTTC.

The chain couples TRBV4-2 to TRBJ1-3; no clear D gene. Per germline, CDR1 LGHNA and CDR2 YNFKEQ. CDR3 length equals 15 residues. V was cut by 7 bases and J by 0 bases, with 13 bases left in between. The CDR3 spells CASTRGVSSGNTIYF. The CDR3 coding sequence is TGTGCCAGCACCCGAGGCGTTTCCTCTGGAAACACCATATATTTT.

The rearrangement uses TRBV12-5 and TRBJ1-5; TRBD1 is a possible D gene (5 bases). V was clipped by 4 bases and J by 6 bases, with 13 bases between them. Germline V lookup: CDR1 LGHNT, CDR2 FRNRAP. The CDR3 has 14 residues. This chain's CDR3 is CASGWGGGSQPQHF. The CDR3 region has the DNA TGTGCTAGTGGTTGGGGGGGAGGGAGTCAGCCCCAGCATTTT.

V usage is TRBV18 and J usage is TRBJ2-1; D might be TRBD2 (7 bases). The CDR3 spans 18 residues. Deletions cut 2 bases from V and 7 bases from J, with 24 bases between. The germline V gene has CDR1 KGHSH and CDR2 LQKENI. The CDR3 region is CASSPSPGGRGGWNEQFF. CDR3 coding DNA: TGTGCCAGCTCACCAAGTCCAGGAGGCAGGGGAGGGTGGAATGAGCAGTTCTTC.

CDR3 sequence: CASSERGLAGGYDTQYF. CDR3 coding DNA: TGTGCCAGCAGTGAAAGGGGACTAGCGGGGGGTTATGATACGCAGTATTTT. This chain uses TRBV6-1 with TRBJ2-3, with TRBD2 matching 15 bases. CDR3 size: 17 residues. CDR1 MNHNS and CDR2 SASEGT come from the germline V gene. With V trimmed by 2 bases and J by 6 bases, 6 bases remained unmatched.

The V and J genes are TRBV20-1 and TRBJ1-2; unclear D gene. V lost 3 bases and J lost 5, with 7 bases in between. The germline CDR1 and CDR2 sequences are DFQATT and SNEGSKA (reference sequence). The CDR3 is 11 residues long. The CDR3 sequence is CSASPGYGYTF. The DNA for the CDR3 is TGCAGTGCTAGTCCGGGTTATGGCTACACCTTC.